This T cell receptor (beta chain) was sequenced in a study of shared T cell receptors in the human thymus. The trim removed 6 bases at V and 4 bases at J, leaving 15 bases unmatched. This CDR3 comprises 18 residues. CDR1 is MDHEN, CDR2 SYDVKM, per germline. Profiled with immunoSEQ multiplex PCR; TCRdb holds only in-frame clones, not every one. The sample holds hundreds of thousands of clones, 70% to 90% seen once. The data also belong to a second study, concerning human thymus T cells. That source adds: Corrective heart surgery yielded the resections from which the thymus tissue came.

V gene TRBV28 combines with J gene TRBJ1-2; 12 nucleotides line up with TRBD1. Sequenced sample: thymocytes. This sequence was found in a boy under three years old with a congenital heart defect. This chain's CDR3 is CASSLPARGQGAGYGYTF. The CDR3 DNA is TGTGCCAGCAGCCTACCCGCGAGGGGACAGGGGGCTGGCTATGGCTACACCTTC.